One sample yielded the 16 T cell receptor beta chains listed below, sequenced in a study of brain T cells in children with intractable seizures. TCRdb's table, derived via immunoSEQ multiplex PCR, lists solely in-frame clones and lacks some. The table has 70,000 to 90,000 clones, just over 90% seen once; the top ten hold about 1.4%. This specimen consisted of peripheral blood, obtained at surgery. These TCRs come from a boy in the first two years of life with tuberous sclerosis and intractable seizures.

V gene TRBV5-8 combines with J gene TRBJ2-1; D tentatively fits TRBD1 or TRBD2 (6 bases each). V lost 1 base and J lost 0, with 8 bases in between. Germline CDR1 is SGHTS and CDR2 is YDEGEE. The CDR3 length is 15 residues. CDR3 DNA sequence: TGTGCCAGCAGCTTGACGGGGGCCTCCTACAATGAGCAGTTCTTC. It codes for CASSLTGASYNEQFF.

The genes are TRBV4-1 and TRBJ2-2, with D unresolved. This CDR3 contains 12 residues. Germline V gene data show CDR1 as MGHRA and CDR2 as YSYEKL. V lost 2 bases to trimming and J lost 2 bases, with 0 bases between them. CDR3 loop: CASSQNTGELFF. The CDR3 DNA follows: TGCGCCAGCAGCCAAAACACCGGGGAGCTGTTTTTT.

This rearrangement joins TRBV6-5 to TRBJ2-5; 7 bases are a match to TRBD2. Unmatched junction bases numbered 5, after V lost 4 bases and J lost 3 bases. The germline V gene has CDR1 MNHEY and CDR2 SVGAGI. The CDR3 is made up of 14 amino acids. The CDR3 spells CASSFGTTKETQYF. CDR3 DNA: TGTGCCAGCAGTTTCGGGACTACCAAAGAGACCCAGTACTTC.

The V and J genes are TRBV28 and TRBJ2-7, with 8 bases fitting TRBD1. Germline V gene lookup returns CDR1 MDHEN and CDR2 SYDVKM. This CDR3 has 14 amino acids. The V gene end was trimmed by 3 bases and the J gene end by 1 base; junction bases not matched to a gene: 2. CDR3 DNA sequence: TGTGCCAGCAGTTTTGGGACAGGATCCTACGAGCAGTACTTC. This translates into CASSFGTGSYEQYF. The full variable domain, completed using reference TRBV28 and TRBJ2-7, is DVKVTQSSRYLVKRTGEKVFLECVQDMDHENMFWYRQDPGLGLRLIYFSYDVKMKEKGDIPEGYSVSREKKERFSLILESASTNQTSMYLCASSFGTGSYEQYFGPGTRLTVT.

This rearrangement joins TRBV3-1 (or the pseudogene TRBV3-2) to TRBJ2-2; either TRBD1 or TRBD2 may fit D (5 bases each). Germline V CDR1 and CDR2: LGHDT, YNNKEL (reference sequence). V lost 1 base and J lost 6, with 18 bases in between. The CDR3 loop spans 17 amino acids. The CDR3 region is CASSQVTGSGHAGELFF. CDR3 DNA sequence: TGTGCCAGCAGCCAAGTAACGGGGTCCGGACACGCCGGGGAGCTGTTTTTT.

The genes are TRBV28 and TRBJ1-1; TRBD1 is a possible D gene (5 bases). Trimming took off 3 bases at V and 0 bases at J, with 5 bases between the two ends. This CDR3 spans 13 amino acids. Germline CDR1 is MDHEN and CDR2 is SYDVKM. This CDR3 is CASSLGLNTEAFF. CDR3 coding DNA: TGTGCCAGCAGTTTGGGGCTGAACACTGAAGCTTTCTTT.

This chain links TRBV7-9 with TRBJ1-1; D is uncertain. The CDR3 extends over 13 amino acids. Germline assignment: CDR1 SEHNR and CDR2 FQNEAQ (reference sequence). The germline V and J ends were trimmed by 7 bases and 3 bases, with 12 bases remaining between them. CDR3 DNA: TGTGCCAGCATCTCGGCCGGGGACACTGAAGCTTTCTTT. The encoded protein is CASISAGDTEAFF.

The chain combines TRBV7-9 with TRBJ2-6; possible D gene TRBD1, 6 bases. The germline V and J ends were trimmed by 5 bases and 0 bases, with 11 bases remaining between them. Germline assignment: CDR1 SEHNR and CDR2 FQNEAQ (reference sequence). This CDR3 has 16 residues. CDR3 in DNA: TGTGCCAGCAGCCTACGGACAGCCTCTGGGGCCAACGTCCTGACTTTC. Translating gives CASSLRTASGANVLTF.

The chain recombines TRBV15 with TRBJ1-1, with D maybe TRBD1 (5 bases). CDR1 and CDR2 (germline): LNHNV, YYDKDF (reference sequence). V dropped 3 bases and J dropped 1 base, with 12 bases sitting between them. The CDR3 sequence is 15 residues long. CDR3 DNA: TGTGCCACCAGCAGGAGGTGGGGGGGGAACACTGAAGCTTTCTTT. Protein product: CATSRRWGGNTEAFF.

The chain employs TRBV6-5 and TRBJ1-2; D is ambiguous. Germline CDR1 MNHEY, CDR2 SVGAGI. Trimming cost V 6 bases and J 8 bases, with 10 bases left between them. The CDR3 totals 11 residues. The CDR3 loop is CASSSLGGYTF. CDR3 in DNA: TGTGCCAGCAGCTCCTTAGGGGGCTACACCTTC.

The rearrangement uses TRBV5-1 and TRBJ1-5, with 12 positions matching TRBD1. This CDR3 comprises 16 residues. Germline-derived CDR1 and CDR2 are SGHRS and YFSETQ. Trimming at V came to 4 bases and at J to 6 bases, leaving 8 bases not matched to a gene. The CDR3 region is CASSRDGTGGGQPQHF. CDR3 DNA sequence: TGCGCCAGCAGCCGAGATGGGACAGGGGGCGGTCAGCCCCAGCATTTT. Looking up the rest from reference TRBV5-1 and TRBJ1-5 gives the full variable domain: KAGVTQTPRYLIKTRGQQVTLSCSPISGHRSVSWYQQTPGQGLQFLFEYFSETQRNKGNFPGRFSGRQFSNSRSEMNVSTLELGDSALYLCASSRDGTGGGQPQHFGDGTRLSIL.

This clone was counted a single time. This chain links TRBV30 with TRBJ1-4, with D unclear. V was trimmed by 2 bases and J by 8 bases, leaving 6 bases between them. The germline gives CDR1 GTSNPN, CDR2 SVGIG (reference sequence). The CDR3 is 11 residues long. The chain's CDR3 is CAWSPAEKLFF. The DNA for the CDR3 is TGTGCCTGGAGTCCCGCCGAAAAACTGTTTTTT.

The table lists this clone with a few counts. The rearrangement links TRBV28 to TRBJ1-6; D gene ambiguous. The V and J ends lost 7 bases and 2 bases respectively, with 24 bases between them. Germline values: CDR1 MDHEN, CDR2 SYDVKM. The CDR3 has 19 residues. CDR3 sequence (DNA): TGTGCCAGCACCCGCCACCAACTACAGCTAAACACCTATAATTCACCCCTCCACTTT. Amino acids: CASTRHQLQLNTYNSPLHF.

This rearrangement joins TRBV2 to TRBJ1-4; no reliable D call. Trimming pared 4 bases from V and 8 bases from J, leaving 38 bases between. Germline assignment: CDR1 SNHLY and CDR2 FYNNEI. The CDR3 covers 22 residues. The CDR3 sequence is CASSGIALLGQHLLTKREKLFF. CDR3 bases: TGTGCCAGCAGTGGAATCGCACTCCTTGGGCAGCACCTTCTTACTAAGAGGGAAAAACTGTTTTTT. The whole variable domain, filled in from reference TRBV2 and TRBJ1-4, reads EPEVTQTPSHQVTQMGQEVILRCVPISNHLYFYWYRQILGQKVEFLVSFYNNEISEKSEIFDDQFSVERPDGSNFTLKIRSTKLEDSAMYFCASSGIALLGQHLLTKREKLFFGSGTQLSVL.

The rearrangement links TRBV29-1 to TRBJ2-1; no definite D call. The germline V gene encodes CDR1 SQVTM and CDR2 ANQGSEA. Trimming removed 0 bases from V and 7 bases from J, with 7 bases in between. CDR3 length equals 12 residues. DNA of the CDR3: TGCAGCGTTGAAGATGGTGCGAATGAGCAGTTCTTC. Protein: CSVEDGANEQFF.

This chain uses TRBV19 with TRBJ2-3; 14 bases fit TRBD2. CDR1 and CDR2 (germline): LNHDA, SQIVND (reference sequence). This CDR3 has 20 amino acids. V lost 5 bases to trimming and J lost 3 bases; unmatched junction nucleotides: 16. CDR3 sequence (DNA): TGTGCCAGTAGTCTCACAATCATTGGACTAGCGGGGGGTATTACAGATACGCAGTATTTT. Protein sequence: CASSLTIIGLAGGITDTQYF.